These T cell receptor beta chains were read from a single sample in a study of blood T cell repertoires in COVID-19. The method was immunoSEQ multiplex PCR; TCRdb's version includes in-frame clones alone and lacks a portion of them. The table shows about 220,000 clones, with 84% occurring only once. The sequencing input was peripheral blood. The origin of the receptors is a woman aged 55-75 years with acute or convalescent COVID-19. The CDR3 runs from the conserved cysteine through the conserved F or W. The order of the fields is V gene, clone size, CDR3 protein. The size field is filled for only some rows; it gives once, few, many or a size class.

>TRBV6-2/TRBV6-3|.
CASSYSRGPNTEAFF
>TRBV12-3/TRBV12-4|.
CASSVQGDHEQFF
>TRBV3-1/TRBV3-2|.
CASSQGMTPSYNEQFF
>TRBV9|.
CASSVVASDNEQFF
>TRBV5-4|.
CASSLWTVETQYF
>TRBV4-1|.
CASSSPAGGSYNEQFF
>TRBV5-1|.
CASRRSGATEAFF
>TRBV27|.
CASSFWAGDEKLFF
>TRBV4-2|.
CASSQELTSTYNEQFF
>TRBV5-1|.
CASSFRVGETQYF
>TRBV13|.
CASSLAGTSYEQYF
>TRBV2|.
CASTAGEDYGYTF
>TRBV3-1/TRBV3-2|.
CASSPTSGGSYNEQFF
>TRBV5-1|few
CASSLDRLNTEAFF
>TRBV11-3|.
CASSFDSRGEQFF
>TRBV19|.
CASSISSGGYNEQFF
>TRBV6-5|.
CASGALNEFGYTF
>TRBV28|few
CASNPPLAGAEQYF
>TRBV2|.
CASSAGTGGTEAFF
>TRBV28|.
CASSPPGQAHSPLHF
>TRBV27|.
CASSRGGWSDTQYF
>TRBV5-1|.
CASSLATETEAFF
>TRBV6-5|.
CASSPLVGQGHTIYF
>TRBV6-5|.
CASSTGTGNQPQHF
>TRBV27|.
CASSSTSGGPDTQYF
>TRBV19|.
CASKVRGGTDTQYF
>TRBV7-3|.
CASSLTAHVGELFF
>TRBV7-9|.
CASSGGEKLTEAFF
>TRBV28|.
CASSLFGQGAQPQHF
>TRBV5-1|.
CASSGAGLAMETQYF
>TRBV3-1/TRBV3-2|.
CASSFQGGPSDKYF
>TRBV7-2|.
CASSVRLAGSYNEQFF
>TRBV18|.
CASSQDGSTNEKLFF
>TRBV4-1|.
CASSQDQQGVFYGYTF
>TRBV19|.
CASSWERSNQPQHF
>TRBV7-9|.
CASSLVDSEAFF
>TRBV6-5|.
CASSYSGGGYGYTF
>TRBV28|.
CASSPRLARTGELFF
>TRBV7-3|.
CASSISRGNTGELFF
>TRBV28|.
CASSEVDQPQHF
>TRBV5-5|.
CASSPTLAGGRETQYF
>TRBV6-5|.
CASSSSGQGTGQPQHF
>TRBV11-2|.
CASSLRDSYEAFF
>TRBV4-1|.
CASSHLLTNTGELFF
>TRBV7-8|.
CASSLISGRVLDEQFF
>TRBV11-2|.
CASSFLTGNNEQFF
>TRBV7-8|.
CASSHRPNIAGQPQHF
>TRBV9|.
CASSWGLGVEETQYF
>TRBV4-2|once
CASSQMRGQGEAFF
>TRBV18|.
CASSPGEVYGYTF
>TRBV5-1|.
CASSLDSMNTEAFF
>TRBV5-1|.
CASSLRRTTGTGNTEAFF
>TRBV5-1|once
CASSAGNRYEQYF
>TRBV7-8|.
CASSQIQTGRVFGAFF
>TRBV19|.
CASSIARDYEQYF
>TRBV6-5|.
CASSGGPYYGYTF
>TRBV2|.
CASSEVGQGEAFF